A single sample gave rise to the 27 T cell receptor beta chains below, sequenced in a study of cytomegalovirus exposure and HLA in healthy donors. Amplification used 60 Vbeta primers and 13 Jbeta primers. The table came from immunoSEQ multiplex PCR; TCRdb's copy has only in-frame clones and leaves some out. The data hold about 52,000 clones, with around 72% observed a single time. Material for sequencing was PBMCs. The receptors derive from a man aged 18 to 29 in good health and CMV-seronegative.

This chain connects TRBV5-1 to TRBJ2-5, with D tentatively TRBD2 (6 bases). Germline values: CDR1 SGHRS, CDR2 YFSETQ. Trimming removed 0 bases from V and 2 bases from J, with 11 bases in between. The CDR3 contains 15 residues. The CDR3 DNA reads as TGCGCCAGCAGCTTGGACGGGAGAGGTCAAGAGACCCAGTACTTC. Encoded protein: CASSLDGRGQETQYF.

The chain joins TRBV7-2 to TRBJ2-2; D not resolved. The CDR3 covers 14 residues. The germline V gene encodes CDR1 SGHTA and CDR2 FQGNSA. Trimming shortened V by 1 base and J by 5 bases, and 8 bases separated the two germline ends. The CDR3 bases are TGTGCCAGCAGCTTAGTTCGCGCTACCGGGGAGCTGTTTTTT. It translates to CASSLVRATGELFF. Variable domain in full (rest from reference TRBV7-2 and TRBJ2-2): GAGVSQSPSNKVTEKGKDVELRCDPISGHTALYWYRQSLGQGLEFLIYFQGNSAPDKSGLPSDRFSAERTGGSVSTLTIQRTQQEDSAVYLCASSLVRATGELFFGEGSRLTVL.

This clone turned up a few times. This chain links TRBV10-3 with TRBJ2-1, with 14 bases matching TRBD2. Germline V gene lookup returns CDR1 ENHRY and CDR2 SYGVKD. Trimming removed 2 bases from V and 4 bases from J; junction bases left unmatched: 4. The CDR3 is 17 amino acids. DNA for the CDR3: TGTGCCATCAGTGAGGGGACTAGCGGGAGACGTTACAATGAGCAGTTCTTC. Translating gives CAISEGTSGRRYNEQFF.

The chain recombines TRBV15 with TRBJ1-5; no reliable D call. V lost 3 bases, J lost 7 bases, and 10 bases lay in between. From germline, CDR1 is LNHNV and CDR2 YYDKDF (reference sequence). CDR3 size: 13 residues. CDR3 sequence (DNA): TGTGCCACCAGCAGGCCTTCGCAGCAGCCCCAGCATTTT. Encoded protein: CATSRPSQQPQHF.

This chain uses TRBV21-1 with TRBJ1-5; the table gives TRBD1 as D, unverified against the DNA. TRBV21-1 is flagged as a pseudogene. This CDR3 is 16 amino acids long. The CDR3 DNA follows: TGTGCCAGCAGCAAAGATCCCCAGGGTAGCCATCAGCCCCAGCATTTT. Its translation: CASSKDPQGSHQPQHF.

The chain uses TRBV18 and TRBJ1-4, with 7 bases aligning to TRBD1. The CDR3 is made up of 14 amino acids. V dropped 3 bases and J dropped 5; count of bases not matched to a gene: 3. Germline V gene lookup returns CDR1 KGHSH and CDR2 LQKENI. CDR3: CASSPGTENEKLFF. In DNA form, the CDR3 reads TGTGCCAGCTCACCCGGGACAGAGAATGAAAAACTGTTTTTT.

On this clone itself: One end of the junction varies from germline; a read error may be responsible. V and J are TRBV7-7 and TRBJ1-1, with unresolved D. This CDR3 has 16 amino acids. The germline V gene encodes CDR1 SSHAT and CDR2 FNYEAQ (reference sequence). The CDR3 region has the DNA TGTGCTAGCAGCTCAGCCCCGGGAGACTCGAACACTGAAGCTTTCTTT. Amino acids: CASSSAPGDSNTEAFF.

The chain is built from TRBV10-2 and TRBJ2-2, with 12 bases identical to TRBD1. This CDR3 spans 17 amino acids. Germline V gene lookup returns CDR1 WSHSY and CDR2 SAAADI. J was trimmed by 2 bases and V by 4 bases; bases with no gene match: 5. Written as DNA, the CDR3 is TGCGCCAGCAGTGGGGACAGGGGGCCAATAAACACCGGGGAGCTGTTTTTT. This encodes CASSGDRGPINTGELFF.

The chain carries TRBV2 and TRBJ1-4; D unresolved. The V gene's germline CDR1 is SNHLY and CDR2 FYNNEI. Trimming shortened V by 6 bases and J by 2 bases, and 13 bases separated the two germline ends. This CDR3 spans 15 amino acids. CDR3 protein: CASRVGVNTNEKLFF. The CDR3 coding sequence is TGTGCCAGCAGGGTCGGGGTCAACACTAATGAAAAACTGTTTTTT.

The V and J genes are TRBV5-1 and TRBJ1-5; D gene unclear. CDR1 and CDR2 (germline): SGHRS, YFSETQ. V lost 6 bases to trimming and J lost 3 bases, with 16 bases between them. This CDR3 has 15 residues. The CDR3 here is CASKLDSGPNQPQHF. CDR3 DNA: TGCGCCAGCAAATTGGACTCAGGCCCCAATCAGCCCCAGCATTTT. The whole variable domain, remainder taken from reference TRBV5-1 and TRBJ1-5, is KAGVTQTPRYLIKTRGQQVTLSCSPISGHRSVSWYQQTPGQGLQFLFEYFSETQRNKGNFPGRFSGRQFSNSRSEMNVSTLELGDSALYLCASKLDSGPNQPQHFGDGTRLSIL.

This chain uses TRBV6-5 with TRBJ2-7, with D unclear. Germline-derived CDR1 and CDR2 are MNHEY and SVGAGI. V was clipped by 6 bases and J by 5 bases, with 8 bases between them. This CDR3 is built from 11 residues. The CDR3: CASSPGHEQYF. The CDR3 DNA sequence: TGTGCCAGCAGCCCAGGCCACGAGCAGTACTTC.

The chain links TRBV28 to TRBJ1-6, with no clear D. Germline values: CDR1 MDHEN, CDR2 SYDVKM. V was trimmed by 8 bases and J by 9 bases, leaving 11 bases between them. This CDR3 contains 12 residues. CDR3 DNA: TGTGCCAGCGAGACCGAGGGTTCACCCCTCCACTTT. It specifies CASETEGSPLHF.

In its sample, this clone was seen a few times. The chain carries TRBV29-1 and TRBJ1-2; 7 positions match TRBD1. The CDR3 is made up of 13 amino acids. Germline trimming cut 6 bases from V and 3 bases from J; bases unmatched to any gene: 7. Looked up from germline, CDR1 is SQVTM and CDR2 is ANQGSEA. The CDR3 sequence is CSVAGTEDYGYTF. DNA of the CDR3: TGCAGCGTAGCCGGGACAGAAGACTATGGCTACACCTTC.

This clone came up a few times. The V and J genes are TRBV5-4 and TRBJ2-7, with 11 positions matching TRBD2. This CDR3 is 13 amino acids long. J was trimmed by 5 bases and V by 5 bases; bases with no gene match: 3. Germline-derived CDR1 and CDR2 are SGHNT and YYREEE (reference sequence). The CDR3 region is CASSTSGRDEQYF. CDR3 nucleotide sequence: TGTGCCAGCAGTACTAGCGGGAGAGACGAGCAGTACTTC.

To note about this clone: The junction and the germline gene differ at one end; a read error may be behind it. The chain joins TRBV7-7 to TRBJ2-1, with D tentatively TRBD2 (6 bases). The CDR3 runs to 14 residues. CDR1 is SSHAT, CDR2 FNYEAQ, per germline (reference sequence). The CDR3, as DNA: TGTGCTAGCAGCTTGTCGGGAGCCTACAATGAGCAGTTCTTC. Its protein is CASSLSGAYNEQFF.

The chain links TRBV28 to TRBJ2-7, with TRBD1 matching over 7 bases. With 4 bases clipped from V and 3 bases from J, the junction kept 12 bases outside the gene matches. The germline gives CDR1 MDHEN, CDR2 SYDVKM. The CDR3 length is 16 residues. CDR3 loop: CASSSYLGTEYYEQYF. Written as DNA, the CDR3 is TGTGCCAGCAGTTCTTACCTCGGGACAGAGTACTACGAGCAGTACTTC.

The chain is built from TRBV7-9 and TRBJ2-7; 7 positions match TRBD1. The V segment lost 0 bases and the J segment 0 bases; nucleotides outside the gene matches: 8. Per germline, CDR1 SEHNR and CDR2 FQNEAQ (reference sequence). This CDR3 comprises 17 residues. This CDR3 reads CASSLAVRQGSSYEQYF. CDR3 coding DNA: TGTGCCAGCAGCTTAGCGGTAAGACAGGGATCCTCCTACGAGCAGTACTTC.

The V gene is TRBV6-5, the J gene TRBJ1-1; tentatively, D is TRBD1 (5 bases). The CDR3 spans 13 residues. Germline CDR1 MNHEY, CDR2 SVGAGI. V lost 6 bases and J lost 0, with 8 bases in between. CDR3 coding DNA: TGTGCCAGCAGCCCAGGGATGAACACTGAAGCTTTCTTT. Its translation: CASSPGMNTEAFF.

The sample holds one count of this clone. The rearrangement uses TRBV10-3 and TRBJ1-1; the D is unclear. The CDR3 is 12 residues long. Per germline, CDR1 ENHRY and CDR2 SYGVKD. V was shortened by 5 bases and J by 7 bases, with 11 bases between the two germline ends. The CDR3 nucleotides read TGTGCCATCAGTCCGCTAGAGGGTGAAGCTTTCTTT. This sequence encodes CAISPLEGEAFF.

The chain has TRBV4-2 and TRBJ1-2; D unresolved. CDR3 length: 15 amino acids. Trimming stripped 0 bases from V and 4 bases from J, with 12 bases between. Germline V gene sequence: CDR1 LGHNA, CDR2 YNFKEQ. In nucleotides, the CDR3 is TGTGCCAGCAGCCAAGAGGAGGGTACCGCCTATGGCTACACCTTC. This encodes CASSQEEGTAYGYTF.

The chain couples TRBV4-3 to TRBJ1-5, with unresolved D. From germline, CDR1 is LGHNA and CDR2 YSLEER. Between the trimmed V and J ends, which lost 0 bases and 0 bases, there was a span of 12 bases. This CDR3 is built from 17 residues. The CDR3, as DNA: TGCGCCAGCAGCCAAGATCCTCCAGGTCTTAGCAATCAGCCCCAGCATTTT. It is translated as CASSQDPPGLSNQPQHF.

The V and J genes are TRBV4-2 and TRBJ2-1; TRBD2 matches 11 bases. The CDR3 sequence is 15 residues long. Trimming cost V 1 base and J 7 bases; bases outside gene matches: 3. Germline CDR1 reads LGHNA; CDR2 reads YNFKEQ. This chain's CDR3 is CASSQVAGGPNEQFF. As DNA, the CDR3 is TGTGCCAGCAGCCAAGTAGCGGGAGGGCCAAATGAGCAGTTCTTC.

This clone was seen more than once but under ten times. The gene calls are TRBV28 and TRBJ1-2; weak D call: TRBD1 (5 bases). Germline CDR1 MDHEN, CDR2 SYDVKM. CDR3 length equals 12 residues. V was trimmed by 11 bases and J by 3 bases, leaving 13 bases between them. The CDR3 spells CAAGGVDYGYTF. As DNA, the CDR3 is TGTGCCGCGGGGGGGGTAGACTATGGCTACACCTTC.

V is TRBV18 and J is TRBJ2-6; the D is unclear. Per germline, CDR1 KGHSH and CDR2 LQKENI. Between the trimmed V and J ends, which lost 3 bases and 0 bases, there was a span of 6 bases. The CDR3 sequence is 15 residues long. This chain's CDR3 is CASSPSGSGANVLTF. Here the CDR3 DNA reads TGTGCCAGCTCACCGTCGGGCTCTGGGGCCAACGTCCTGACTTTC.

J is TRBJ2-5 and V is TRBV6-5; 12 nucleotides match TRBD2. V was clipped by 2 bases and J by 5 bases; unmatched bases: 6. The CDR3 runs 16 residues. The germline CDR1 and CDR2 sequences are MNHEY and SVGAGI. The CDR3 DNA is TGTGCCAGCAGTTACACTAGCGGGAGGACGGGGGAGACCCAGTACTTC. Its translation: CASSYTSGRTGETQYF.

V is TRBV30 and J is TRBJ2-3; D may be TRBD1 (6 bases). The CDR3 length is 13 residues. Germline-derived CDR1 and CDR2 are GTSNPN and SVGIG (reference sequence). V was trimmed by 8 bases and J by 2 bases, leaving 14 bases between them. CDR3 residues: CAQSRGDTDTQYF. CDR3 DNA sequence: TGTGCCCAGAGCAGGGGTGACACAGATACGCAGTATTTT.

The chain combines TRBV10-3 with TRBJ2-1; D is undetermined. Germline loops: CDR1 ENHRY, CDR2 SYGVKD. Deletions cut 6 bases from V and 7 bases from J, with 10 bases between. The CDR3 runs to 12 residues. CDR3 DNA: TGTGCCATCAGCCTAGGTGGGAATGAGCAGTTCTTC. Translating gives CAISLGGNEQFF.